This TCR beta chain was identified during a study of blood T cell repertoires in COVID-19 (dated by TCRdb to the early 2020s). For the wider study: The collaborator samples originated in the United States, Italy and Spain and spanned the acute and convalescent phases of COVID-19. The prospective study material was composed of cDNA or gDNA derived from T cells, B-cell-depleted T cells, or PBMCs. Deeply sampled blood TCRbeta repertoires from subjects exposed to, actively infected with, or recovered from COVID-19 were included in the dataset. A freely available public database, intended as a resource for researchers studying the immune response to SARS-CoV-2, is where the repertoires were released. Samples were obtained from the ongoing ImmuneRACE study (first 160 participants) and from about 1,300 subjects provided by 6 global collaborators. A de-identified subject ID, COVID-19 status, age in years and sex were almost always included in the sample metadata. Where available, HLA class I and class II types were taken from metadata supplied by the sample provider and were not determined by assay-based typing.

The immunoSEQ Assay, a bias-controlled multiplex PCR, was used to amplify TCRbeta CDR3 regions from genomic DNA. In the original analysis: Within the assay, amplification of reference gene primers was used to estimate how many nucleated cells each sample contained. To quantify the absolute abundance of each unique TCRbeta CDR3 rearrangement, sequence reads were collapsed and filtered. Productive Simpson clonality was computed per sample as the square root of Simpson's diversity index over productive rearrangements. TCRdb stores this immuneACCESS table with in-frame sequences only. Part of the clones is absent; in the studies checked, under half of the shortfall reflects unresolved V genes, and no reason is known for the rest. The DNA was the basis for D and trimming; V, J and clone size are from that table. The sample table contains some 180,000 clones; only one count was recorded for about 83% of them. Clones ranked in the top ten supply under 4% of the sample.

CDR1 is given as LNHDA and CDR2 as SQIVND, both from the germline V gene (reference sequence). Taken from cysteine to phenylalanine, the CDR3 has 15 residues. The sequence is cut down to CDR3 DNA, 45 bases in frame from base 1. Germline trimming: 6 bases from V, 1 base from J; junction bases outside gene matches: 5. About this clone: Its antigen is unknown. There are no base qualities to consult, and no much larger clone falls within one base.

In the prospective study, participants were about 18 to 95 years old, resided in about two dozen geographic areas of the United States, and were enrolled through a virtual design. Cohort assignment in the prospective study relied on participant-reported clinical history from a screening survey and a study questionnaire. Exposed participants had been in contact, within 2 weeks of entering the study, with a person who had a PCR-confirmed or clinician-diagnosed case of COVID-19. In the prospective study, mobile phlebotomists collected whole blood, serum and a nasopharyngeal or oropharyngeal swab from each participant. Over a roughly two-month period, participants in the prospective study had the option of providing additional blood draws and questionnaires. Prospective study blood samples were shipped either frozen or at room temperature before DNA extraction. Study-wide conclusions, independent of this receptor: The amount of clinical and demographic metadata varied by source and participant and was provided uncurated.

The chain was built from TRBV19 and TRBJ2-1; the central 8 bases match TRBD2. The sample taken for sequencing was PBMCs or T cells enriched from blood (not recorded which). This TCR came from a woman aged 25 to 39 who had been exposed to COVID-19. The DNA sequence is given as TGTGCCAGTAGCCTAGCGGGTCCTTCCTACAATGAGCAGTTCTTC. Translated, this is CASSLAGPSYNEQFF.